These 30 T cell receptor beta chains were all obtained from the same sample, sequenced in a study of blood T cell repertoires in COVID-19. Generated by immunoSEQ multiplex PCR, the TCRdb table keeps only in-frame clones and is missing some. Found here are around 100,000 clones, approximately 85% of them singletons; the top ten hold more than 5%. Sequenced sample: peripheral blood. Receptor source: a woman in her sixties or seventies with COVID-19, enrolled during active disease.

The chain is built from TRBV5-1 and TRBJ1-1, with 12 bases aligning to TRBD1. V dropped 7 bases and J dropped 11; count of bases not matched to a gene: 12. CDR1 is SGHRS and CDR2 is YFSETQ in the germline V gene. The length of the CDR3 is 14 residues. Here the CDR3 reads CASGSGTGGLLAFF. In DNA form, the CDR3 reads TGCGCCAGCGGATCCGGGACAGGGGGCCTCTTGGCTTTCTTT. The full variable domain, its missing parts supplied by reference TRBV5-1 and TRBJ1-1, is KAGVTQTPRYLIKTRGQQVTLSCSPISGHRSVSWYQQTPGQGLQFLFEYFSETQRNKGNFPGRFSGRQFSNSRSEMNVSTLELGDSALYLCASGSGTGGLLAFFGQGTRLTVV.

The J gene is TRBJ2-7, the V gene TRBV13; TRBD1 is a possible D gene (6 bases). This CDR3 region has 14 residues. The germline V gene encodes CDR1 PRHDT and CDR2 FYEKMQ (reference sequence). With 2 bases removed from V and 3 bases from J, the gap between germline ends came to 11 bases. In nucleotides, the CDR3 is TGTGCCAGCAGCTTAACAGGGTTCTACTACGAGCAGTACTTC. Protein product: CASSLTGFYYEQYF.

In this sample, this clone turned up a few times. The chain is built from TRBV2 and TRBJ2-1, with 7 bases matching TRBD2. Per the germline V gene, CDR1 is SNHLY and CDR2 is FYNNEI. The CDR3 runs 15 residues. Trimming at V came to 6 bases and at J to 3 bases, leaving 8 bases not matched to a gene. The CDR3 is CASRANSGVYNEQFF. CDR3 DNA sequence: TGTGCCAGCAGGGCTAACAGCGGGGTCTACAATGAGCAGTTCTTC.

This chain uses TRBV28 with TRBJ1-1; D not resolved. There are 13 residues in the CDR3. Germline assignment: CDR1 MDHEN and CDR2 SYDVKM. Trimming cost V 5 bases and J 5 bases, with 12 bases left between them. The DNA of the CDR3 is TGTGCCAGCAGTCCGATTGGCTTGACTGAAGCTTTCTTT. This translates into CASSPIGLTEAFF.

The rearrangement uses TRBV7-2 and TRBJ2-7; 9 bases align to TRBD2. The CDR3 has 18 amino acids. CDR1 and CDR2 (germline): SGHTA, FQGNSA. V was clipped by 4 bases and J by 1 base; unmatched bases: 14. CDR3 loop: CASSYTVGRGGQSYEQYF. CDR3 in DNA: TGTGCCAGCAGCTACACCGTAGGGCGGGGGGGCCAGTCCTACGAGCAGTACTTC. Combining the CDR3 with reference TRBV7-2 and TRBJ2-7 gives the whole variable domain GAGVSQSPSNKVTEKGKDVELRCDPISGHTALYWYRQSLGQGLEFLIYFQGNSAPDKSGLPSDRFSAERTGGSVSTLTIQRTQQEDSAVYLCASSYTVGRGGQSYEQYFGPGTRLTVT.

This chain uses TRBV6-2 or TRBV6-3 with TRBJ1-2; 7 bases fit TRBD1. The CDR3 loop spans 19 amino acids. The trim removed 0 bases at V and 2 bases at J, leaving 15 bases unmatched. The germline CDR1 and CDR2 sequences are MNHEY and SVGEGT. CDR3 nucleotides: TGTGCCAGCAGTTACTCGACTGAGGCAGGGGGACGGAGGAACTATGGCTACACCTTC. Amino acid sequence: CASSYSTEAGGRRNYGYTF.

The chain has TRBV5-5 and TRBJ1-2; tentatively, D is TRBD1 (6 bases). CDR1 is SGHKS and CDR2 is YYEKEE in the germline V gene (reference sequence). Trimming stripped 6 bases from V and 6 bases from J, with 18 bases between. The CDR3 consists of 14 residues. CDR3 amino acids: CASTLGGQVNGYTF. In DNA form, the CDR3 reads TGTGCCAGCACGCTCGGGGGGCAGGTTAATGGCTACACCTTC.

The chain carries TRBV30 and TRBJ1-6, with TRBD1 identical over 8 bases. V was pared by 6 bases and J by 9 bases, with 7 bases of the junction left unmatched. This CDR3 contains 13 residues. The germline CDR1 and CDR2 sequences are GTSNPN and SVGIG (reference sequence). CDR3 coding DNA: TGTGCCTGCCGCACAGGGGGTATTTCACCCCTCCACTTT. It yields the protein CACRTGGISPLHF.

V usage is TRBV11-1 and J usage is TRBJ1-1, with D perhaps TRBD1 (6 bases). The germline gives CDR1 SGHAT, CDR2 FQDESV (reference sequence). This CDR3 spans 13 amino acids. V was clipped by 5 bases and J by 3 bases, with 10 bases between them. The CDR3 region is CASSRQADTEAFF. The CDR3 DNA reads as TGTGCCAGCAGCCGACAGGCAGACACTGAAGCTTTCTTT.

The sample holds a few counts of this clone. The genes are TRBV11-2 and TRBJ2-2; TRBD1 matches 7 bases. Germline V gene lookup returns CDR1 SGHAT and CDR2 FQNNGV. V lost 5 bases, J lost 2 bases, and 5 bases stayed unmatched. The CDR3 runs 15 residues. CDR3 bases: TGTGCCAGCAGCATGGACAGGCCTAACACCGGGGAGCTGTTTTTT. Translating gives CASSMDRPNTGELFF.

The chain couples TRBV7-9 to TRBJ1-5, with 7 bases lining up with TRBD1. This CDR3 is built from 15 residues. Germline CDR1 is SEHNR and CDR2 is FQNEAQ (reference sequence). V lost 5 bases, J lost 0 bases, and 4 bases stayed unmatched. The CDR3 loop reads CASSPGTASNQPQHF. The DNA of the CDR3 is TGTGCCAGCAGCCCGGGGACAGCTAGCAATCAGCCCCAGCATTTT. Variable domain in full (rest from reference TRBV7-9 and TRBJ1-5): DTGVSQNPRHKITKRGQNVTFRCDPISEHNRLYWYRQTLGQGPEFLTYFQNEAQLEKSRLLSDRFSAERPKGSFSTLEIQRTEQGDSAMYLCASSPGTASNQPQHFGDGTRLSIL.

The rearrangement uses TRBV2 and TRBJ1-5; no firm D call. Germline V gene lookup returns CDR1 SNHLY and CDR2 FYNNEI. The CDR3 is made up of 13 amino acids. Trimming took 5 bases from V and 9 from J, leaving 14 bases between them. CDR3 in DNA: TGTGCCAGCAGTTCCCTGGCGGCCCGGCCCCAGCATTTT. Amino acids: CASSSLAARPQHF.

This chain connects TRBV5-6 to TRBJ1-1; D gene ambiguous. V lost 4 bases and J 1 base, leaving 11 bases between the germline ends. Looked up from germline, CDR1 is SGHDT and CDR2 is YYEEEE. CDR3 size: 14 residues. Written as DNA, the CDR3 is TGTGCCAGCAGCCGAGATACCGGGAACACTGAAGCTTTCTTT. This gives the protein CASSRDTGNTEAFF.

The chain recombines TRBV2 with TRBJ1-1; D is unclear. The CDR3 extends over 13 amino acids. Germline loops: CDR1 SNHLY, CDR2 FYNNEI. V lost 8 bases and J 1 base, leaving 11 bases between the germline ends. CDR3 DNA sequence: TGTGCCAGCGGGGAGTACAAGAACACTGAAGCTTTCTTT. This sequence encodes CASGEYKNTEAFF.

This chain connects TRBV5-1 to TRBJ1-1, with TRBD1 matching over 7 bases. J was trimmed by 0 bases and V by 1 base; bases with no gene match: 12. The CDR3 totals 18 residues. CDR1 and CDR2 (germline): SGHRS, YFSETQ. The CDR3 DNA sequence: TGCGCCAGCAGCTTGAGTTCGGGACAGTATCAAATGAACACTGAAGCTTTCTTT. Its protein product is CASSLSSGQYQMNTEAFF.

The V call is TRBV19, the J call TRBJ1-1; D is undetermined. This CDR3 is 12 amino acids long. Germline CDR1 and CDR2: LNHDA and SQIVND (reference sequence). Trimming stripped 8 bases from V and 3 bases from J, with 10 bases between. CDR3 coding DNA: TGTGCCAGTTTTTCGGTCTACACTGAAGCTTTCTTT. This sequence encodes CASFSVYTEAFF. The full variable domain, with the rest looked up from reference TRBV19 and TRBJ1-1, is DGGITQSPKYLFRKEGQNVTLSCEQNLNHDAMYWYRQDPGQGLRLIYYSQIVNDFQKGDIAEGYSVSREKKESFPLTVTSAQKNPTAFYLCASFSVYTEAFFGQGTRLTVV.

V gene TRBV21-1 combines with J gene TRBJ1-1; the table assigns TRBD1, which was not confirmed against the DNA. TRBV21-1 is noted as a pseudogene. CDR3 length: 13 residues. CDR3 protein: CASSKGLDREAFF. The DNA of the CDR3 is TGTGCCAGCAGCAAAGGACTGGACAGAGAAGCTTTCTTT.

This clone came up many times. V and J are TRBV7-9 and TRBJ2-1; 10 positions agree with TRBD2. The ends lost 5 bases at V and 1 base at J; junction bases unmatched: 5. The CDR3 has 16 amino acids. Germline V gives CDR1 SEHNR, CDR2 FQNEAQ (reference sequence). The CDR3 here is CASSPIAGGSYNEQFF. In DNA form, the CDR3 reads TGTGCCAGCAGCCCGATAGCGGGGGGTTCCTACAATGAGCAGTTCTTC.

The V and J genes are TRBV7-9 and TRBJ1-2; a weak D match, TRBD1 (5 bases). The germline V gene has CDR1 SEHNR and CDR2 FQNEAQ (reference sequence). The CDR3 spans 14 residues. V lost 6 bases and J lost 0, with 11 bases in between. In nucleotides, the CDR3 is TGTGCCAGCAGAACCGAAGGGGCTAACTATGGCTACACCTTC. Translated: CASRTEGANYGYTF.

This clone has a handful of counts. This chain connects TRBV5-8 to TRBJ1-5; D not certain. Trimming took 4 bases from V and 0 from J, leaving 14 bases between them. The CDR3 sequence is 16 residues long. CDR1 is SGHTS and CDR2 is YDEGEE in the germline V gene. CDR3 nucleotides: TGTGCCAGCAGCCTTACGCCCTACTATAGCAATCAGCCCCAGCATTTT. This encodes CASSLTPYYSNQPQHF. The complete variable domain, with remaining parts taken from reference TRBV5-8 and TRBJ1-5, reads EAGVTQSPTHLIKTRGQQATLRCSPISGHTSVYWYQQALGLGLQFLLWYDEGEERNRGNFPPRFSGRQFPNYSSELNVNALELEDSALYLCASSLTPYYSNQPQHFGDGTRLSIL.

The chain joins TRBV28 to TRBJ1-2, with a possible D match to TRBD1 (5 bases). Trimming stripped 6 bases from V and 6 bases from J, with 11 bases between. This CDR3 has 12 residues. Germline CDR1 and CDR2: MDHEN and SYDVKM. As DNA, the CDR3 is TGTGCCAGCAGGCAGGGATCGGATGGCTACACCTTC. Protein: CASRQGSDGYTF.

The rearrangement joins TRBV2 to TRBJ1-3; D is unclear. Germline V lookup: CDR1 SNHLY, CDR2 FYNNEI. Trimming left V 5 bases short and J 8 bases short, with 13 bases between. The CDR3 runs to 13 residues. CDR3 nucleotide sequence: TGTGCCAGCAGTCTAGGGCGGGAGGACACCATATATTTT. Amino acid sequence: CASSLGREDTIYF.

The CDR3 region has the DNA TGTGCCACCAGCACAACAGGACACCAAGAGACCCAGTACTTC. Protein: CATSTTGHQETQYF. J is TRBJ2-5 and V is TRBV15; D perhaps matches TRBD1 (5 bases). Trimming removed 4 bases at V and 0 bases at J, with 9 bases between. The germline gives CDR1 LNHNV, CDR2 YYDKDF (reference sequence). CDR3 size: 14 residues.

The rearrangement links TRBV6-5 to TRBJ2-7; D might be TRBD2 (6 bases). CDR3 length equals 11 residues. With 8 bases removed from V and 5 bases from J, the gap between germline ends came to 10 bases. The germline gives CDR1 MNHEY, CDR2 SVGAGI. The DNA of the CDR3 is TGTGCCAGCCGCGGGGTGAACGAGCAGTACTTC. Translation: CASRGVNEQYF.

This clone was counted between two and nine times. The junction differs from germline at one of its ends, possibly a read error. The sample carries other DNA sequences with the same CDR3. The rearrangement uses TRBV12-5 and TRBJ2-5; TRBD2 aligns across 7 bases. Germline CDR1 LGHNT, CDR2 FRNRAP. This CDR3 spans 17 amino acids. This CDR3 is CARGLGGTGGEQETQYF. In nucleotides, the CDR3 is TGTGCTAGGGGTTTGGGGGGGACTGGCGGGGAACAAGAGACCCAGTACTTC.

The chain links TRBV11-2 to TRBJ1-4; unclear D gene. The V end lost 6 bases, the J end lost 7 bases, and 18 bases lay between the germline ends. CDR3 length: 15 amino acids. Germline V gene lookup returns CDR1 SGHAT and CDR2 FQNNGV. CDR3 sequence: CASSLRPNRGEKLFF. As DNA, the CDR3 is TGTGCCAGCAGTCTCCGACCTAACCGGGGTGAAAAACTGTTTTTT.

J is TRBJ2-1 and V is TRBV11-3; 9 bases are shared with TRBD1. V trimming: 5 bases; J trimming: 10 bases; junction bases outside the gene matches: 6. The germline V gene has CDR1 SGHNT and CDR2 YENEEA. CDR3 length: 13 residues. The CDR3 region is CASSPGTGREQFF. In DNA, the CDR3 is TGTGCCAGCAGCCCTGGGACAGGGCGGGAGCAGTTCTTC.

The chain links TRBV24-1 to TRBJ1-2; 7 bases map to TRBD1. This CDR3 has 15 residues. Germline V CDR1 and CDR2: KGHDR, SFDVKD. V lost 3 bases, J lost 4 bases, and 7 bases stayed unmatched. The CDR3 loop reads CATSDQTGTFYGYTF. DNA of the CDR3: TGTGCCACCAGTGATCAGACAGGGACCTTCTATGGCTACACCTTC.

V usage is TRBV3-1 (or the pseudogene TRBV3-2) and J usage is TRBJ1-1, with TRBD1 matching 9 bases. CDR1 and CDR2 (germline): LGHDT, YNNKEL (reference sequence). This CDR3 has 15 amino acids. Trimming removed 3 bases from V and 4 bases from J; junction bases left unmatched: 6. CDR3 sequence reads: CASSQRDRVSTEAFF. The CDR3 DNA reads TGTGCCAGCAGCCAGAGGGACAGGGTGAGCACTGAAGCTTTCTTT.

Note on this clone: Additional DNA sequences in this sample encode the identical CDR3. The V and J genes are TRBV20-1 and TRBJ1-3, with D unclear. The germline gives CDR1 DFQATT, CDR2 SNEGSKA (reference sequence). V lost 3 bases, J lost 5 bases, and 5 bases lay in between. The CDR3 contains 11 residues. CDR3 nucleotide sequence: TGCAGTGCTAGGCAGAGAAACACCATATATTTT. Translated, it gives CSARQRNTIYF.